The 17 T cell receptor beta chains below come from one sample, sequenced in a study of regulatory T cells in long-lasting Graves disease. Investigators prepared the TCR beta libraries by applying iRepertoire HTBI primers and Arm-PCR of CDR3 regions. TCRdb called the multiplex PCR reads again in MiXCR, with one record for every CDR3 protein. The table has hundreds of thousands of distinct CDR3 sequences, around a fifth seen once; the top ten hold less than 35%. Time point noted: persistent/refractory GD, antithyroid drugs over 5 years with positive TRAb. The TCR library used RNA extracted from PBMCs. This sample comprised peripheral blood mononuclear cells (PBMCs), obtained when the disease was refractory, from a patient treated with antithyroid drugs. These receptors originate from a female donor with Graves disease.

V usage is TRBV20-1 and J usage is TRBJ2-2; possibly TRBD1 for D (7 bases). Germline V gene lookup returns CDR1 DFQATT and CDR2 SNEGSKA (reference sequence). Trimming stripped 4 bases from V and 6 bases from J, with 15 bases between. The CDR3 has 14 residues. The CDR3 nucleotides read TGCAGTGCTACTTGGAGGGGGCGAGCCGGGGAGCTGTTTTTT. As protein: CSATWRGRAGELFF.

This clonotype has at least ten counts. CDR3 sequence reads: CASSTDRETQYF. CDR3 DNA: TGTGCCAGTTCGACAGACCGAGAGACCCAGTACTTC. The rearrangement uses TRBV6-1 and TRBJ2-5, with D tentatively TRBD1 (5 bases). Trimming removed 9 bases from V and 4 bases from J, with 12 bases in between. Looked up from germline, CDR1 is MNHNS and CDR2 is SASEGT. There are 12 residues in the CDR3.

Ten or more counts support this clonotype. The V gene is TRBV6-1, the J gene TRBJ1-1; D gene uncertain. The germline CDR1 and CDR2 sequences are MNHNS and SASEGT. V lost 1 base and J 0 bases, leaving 6 bases between the germline ends. The CDR3 runs to 14 residues. This CDR3 is CASSEDLVNTEAFF. CDR3 sequence (DNA): TGTGCCAGCAGTGAAGATTTGGTGAACACTGAAGCTTTCTTT.

This chain connects TRBV28 to TRBJ1-6; the D is unclear. V shed 6 bases and J shed 7 bases, with 13 bases lying between them. Germline CDR1 and CDR2: MDHEN and SYDVKM. There are 14 residues in the CDR3. The CDR3 nucleotides are TGTGCCAGCAGGTCCTCCTCCGGGAATTCACCCCTCCACTTT. Translating it yields CASRSSSGNSPLHF.

Many counts were recorded for this clonotype. The chain links TRBV28 to TRBJ2-7; maybe TRBD1 (6 bases). The length of the CDR3 is 16 residues. Per germline, CDR1 MDHEN and CDR2 SYDVKM. The V gene lost 5 bases and the J gene lost 1 base, with 18 bases spanning the gap. As DNA, the CDR3 is TGTGCCAGCAGTATACCAAGGGACATAAGATCCTACGAGCAGTACTTC. It translates to CASSIPRDIRSYEQYF.

This rearrangement joins TRBV4-2 to TRBJ2-5; 7 positions agree with TRBD1. This CDR3 is 14 amino acids long. The germline CDR1 and CDR2 sequences are LGHNA and YNFKEQ. V was pared by 3 bases and J by 2 bases, with 3 bases of the junction left unmatched. CDR3 sequence reads: CASSQGQRQETQYF. The CDR3 DNA reads TGTGCCAGCAGCCAGGGACAGAGGCAAGAGACCCAGTACTTC.

The chain combines TRBV5-1 with TRBJ1-2; D is perhaps TRBD1 (5 bases). The germline CDR1 and CDR2 sequences are SGHRS and YFSETQ. The V end was cut by 0 bases, the J end by 4 bases, with 13 bases between. The CDR3 sequence is 15 residues long. CDR3 coding DNA: TGCGCCAGCAGCTTGGACCTCGACAGCGTCTATGGCTACACCTTC. Its protein is CASSLDLDSVYGYTF. Drawing the rest from reference TRBV5-1 and TRBJ1-2, the complete variable domain is KAGVTQTPRYLIKTRGQQVTLSCSPISGHRSVSWYQQTPGQGLQFLFEYFSETQRNKGNFPGRFSGRQFSNSRSEMNVSTLELGDSALYLCASSLDLDSVYGYTFGSGTRLTVV.

In this sample, this clonotype turned up a few times. The chain carries TRBV7-9 and TRBJ2-3, with D maybe TRBD2 (5 bases). V lost 2 bases, J lost 3 bases, and 12 bases lay in between. This CDR3 has 15 amino acids. CDR1 and CDR2 from the germline V gene are SEHNR and FQNEAQ (reference sequence). The CDR3 DNA reads TGTGCCAGCAGCTTACGCGAGGGATCGACAGATACGCAGTATTTT. Translation gives CASSLREGSTDTQYF.

In its sample, this clonotype was seen many times. The chain uses TRBV2 and TRBJ1-2, with a weak D call TRBD1 (6 bases). V was shortened by 7 bases and J by 4 bases, with 13 bases between the two germline ends. CDR1 and CDR2 (germline): SNHLY, FYNNEI. CDR3 length equals 13 residues. The CDR3 bases are TGTGCCAGCATAGGGGGACCAATCTATGGCTACACCTTC. Protein sequence: CASIGGPIYGYTF. Variable domain in full (rest from reference TRBV2 and TRBJ1-2): EPEVTQTPSHQVTQMGQEVILRCVPISNHLYFYWYRQILGQKVEFLVSFYNNEISEKSEIFDDQFSVERPDGSNFTLKIRSTKLEDSAMYFCASIGGPIYGYTFGSGTRLTVV.

This clonotype was seen ten or more times. J is TRBJ2-2 and V is TRBV11-2; D remains unclear. CDR1 is SGHAT, CDR2 FQNNGV, per germline. V lost 4 bases and J lost 6, with 18 bases in between. The CDR3 sequence is 16 residues long. The CDR3 is CASSSLDPPWAGELFF. As DNA, the CDR3 is TGTGCCAGCAGCTCCCTAGATCCTCCATGGGCCGGGGAGCTGTTTTTT.

The chain joins TRBV27 to TRBJ1-5, with 8 bases matching TRBD1. The V gene's germline CDR1 is MNHEY and CDR2 SMNVEV (reference sequence). The length of the CDR3 is 13 residues. V lost 5 bases, J lost 5 bases, and 2 bases stayed unmatched. The CDR3 protein is CASSTTGDQPQHF. As DNA, the CDR3 is TGTGCCAGCAGTACGACAGGGGATCAGCCCCAGCATTTT.

The chain is built from TRBV4-1 and TRBJ1-5, with D unresolved. V lost 5 bases, J lost 7 bases, and 12 bases lay in between. The CDR3 runs to 13 residues. CDR1 is MGHRA, CDR2 YSYEKL, per germline. Here the CDR3 DNA reads TGCGCCAGCAGCACCCACTTCATACAGCCCCAGCATTTT. This gives the protein CASSTHFIQPQHF.

This clonotype was seen ten or more times. This chain links TRBV11-2 with TRBJ1-2; D unclear. Trimming left V 5 bases short and J 4 bases short, with 14 bases between. Germline values: CDR1 SGHAT, CDR2 FQNNGV. This CDR3 contains 14 residues. This chain's CDR3 is CASSPLAAPYGYTF. CDR3 bases: TGTGCCAGCAGCCCCTTGGCTGCTCCCTATGGCTACACCTTC.

The gene calls are TRBV6-1 and TRBJ2-7; no clear D. With 6 bases removed from V and 2 bases from J, the gap between germline ends came to 14 bases. CDR1 and CDR2 from the germline V gene are MNHNS and SASEGT. This CDR3 contains 14 residues. The CDR3 is CASSRRDPPYEQYF. CDR3 nucleotides: TGTGCCAGCAGCCGACGCGATCCACCCTACGAGCAGTACTTC.

A remark on this clonotype: This could be a read error, since a much larger clone is one nucleotide away. J is TRBJ1-1 and V is TRBV29-1; no firm D call. There are 12 residues in the CDR3. Germline CDR1 is SQVTM and CDR2 is ANQGSEA. The CDR3 sequence is CGVAAGNTEAFF. CDR3 bases: TGCGGCGTTGCTGCAGGAAACACTGAAGCTTTCTTT.

This clonotype has ten or more counts. The gene calls are TRBV15 and TRBJ2-5; no clear D. Germline V lookup: CDR1 LNHNV, CDR2 YYDKDF (reference sequence). CDR3 length: 15 residues. Trimming pared 0 bases from V and 5 bases from J, leaving 13 bases between. The CDR3 loop is CATSRDLVHTETQYF. CDR3 coding DNA: TGTGCCACCAGCAGAGATCTTGTACACACCGAGACCCAGTACTTC.

The rearrangement uses TRBV28 and TRBJ2-7, with 8 bases that match TRBD2. The J segment lost 5 bases and the V segment lost 7 bases, leaving 13 bases of the junction unmatched. CDR1 MDHEN and CDR2 SYDVKM come from the germline V gene. The CDR3 has 15 amino acids. Here the CDR3 reads CASTPPGLASDEQYF. The CDR3 DNA follows: TGTGCCAGCACCCCCCCCGGACTAGCCAGCGACGAGCAGTACTTC.